The 18 T cell receptor beta chains presented below share a single source sample, sequenced in a study of beta chain features in type 1 diabetes. Since all of the isolated RNA was reverse transcribed, expressed TCRB transcripts were what got sequenced. Only in-frame clones appear in the TCRdb table, and some are missing; sequencing was by immunoSEQ multiplex PCR. The sample records about 360,000 clones, around an eighth being singletons. The material sequenced was naive CD4+ T cells from blood. These receptors all come from a young man in good health.

This clone came up a few times. The CDR3 loop reads CASSYDRGFGNEQFF. The DNA of the CDR3 is TGTGCCAGCAGCTATGACAGGGGATTCGGCAATGAGCAGTTCTTC. The rearrangement uses TRBV5-6 and TRBJ2-1, with 8 bases matching TRBD1. The V segment lost 3 bases and the J segment 6 bases; nucleotides outside the gene matches: 8. Germline V gives CDR1 SGHDT, CDR2 YYEEEE. This CDR3 has 15 residues.

This clone was observed a handful of times. This rearrangement joins TRBV6-5 to TRBJ2-7, with 7 nucleotides matching TRBD2. V trimming: 0 bases; J trimming: 2 bases; junction bases outside the gene matches: 4. From germline, CDR1 is MNHEY and CDR2 SVGAGI. This CDR3 has 15 residues. CDR3: CASSYSTGGPYEQYF. In DNA, the CDR3 is TGTGCCAGCAGTTACTCGACGGGGGGACCCTACGAGCAGTACTTC.

This clone was found a few times. The chain links TRBV15 to TRBJ2-5; 12 bases map to TRBD2. From germline, CDR1 is LNHNV and CDR2 YYDKDF (reference sequence). There are 17 residues in the CDR3. The J segment lost 2 bases and the V segment lost 2 bases, leaving 6 bases of the junction unmatched. CDR3 sequence: CATSRKGLAGKQETQYF. CDR3 nucleotides: TGTGCCACCAGCAGAAAAGGACTAGCGGGGAAACAAGAGACCCAGTACTTC. The variable domain in full, with the rest retrieved from reference TRBV15 and TRBJ2-5, is DAMVIQNPRYQVTQFGKPVTLSCSQTLNHNVMYWYQQKSSQAPKLLFHYYDKDFNNEADTPDNFQSRRPNTSFCFLDIRSPGLGDTAMYLCATSRKGLAGKQETQYFGPGTRLLVL.

The CDR3 DNA reads TGTGCCAGCAGCTTGAGGGAACGGAGAGCTCCAACCAATGAGCAGTTCTTC. It specifies CASSLRERRAPTNEQFF. The chain links TRBV7-9 to TRBJ2-1, with D possibly matching TRBD2 (5 bases). Germline CDR1 and CDR2: SEHNR and FQNEAQ (reference sequence). V lost 3 bases to trimming and J lost 6 bases, with 21 bases between them. The CDR3 has 17 amino acids.

The table lists this clone with a few counts. This chain uses TRBV10-3 with TRBJ1-2; no definite D call. V shed 6 bases and J shed 3 bases, with 8 bases lying between them. This CDR3 contains 12 residues. Per germline, CDR1 ENHRY and CDR2 SYGVKD. In DNA, the CDR3 is TGTGCCATCAGGGGAGTCGACTATGGCTACACCTTC. It yields the protein CAIRGVDYGYTF.

V gene TRBV30 combines with J gene TRBJ1-1; 10 bases match TRBD1. V shed 3 bases, J shed 5 bases, and the junction held 6 bases outside the gene matches. This CDR3 contains 14 residues. Germline V gene lookup returns CDR1 GTSNPN and CDR2 SVGIG (reference sequence). The CDR3 coding sequence is TGTGCCTGGAGCCGCAGGACAGGGGGTACTGAAGCTTTCTTT. This encodes CAWSRRTGGTEAFF.

This clone came up a few times. This chain uses TRBV6-6 with TRBJ1-3; D unclear. The germline CDR1 and CDR2 sequences are MNHNY and SVGAGI (reference sequence). V lost 2 bases to trimming and J lost 0 bases, with 8 bases between them. The CDR3 has 15 amino acids. CDR3 amino acids: CASSYGGSSGNTIYF. CDR3 nucleotide sequence: TGTGCCAGCAGTTACGGCGGGAGCTCTGGAAACACCATATATTTT.

This chain links TRBV6-6 with TRBJ2-1, with TRBD2 identical over 16 bases. The CDR3 covers 15 residues. V shed 4 bases and J 10 bases; nucleotides not matched to a gene: 4. Germline V CDR1 and CDR2: MNHNY, SVGAGI (reference sequence). The CDR3 nucleotides read TGTGCCAGCAGTTCGTTGGGACTAGCGGGAGGGGAGCAGTTCTTC. Translation: CASSSLGLAGGEQFF.

This clone was detected a few times. A read error may produce the germline difference seen at one junction end. The gene calls are TRBV29-1 and TRBJ1-1, with D tentatively TRBD1 (6 bases). Germline V lookup: CDR1 SQVTM, CDR2 ANQGSEA. The CDR3 totals 14 residues. CDR3 DNA: TGCTGCGTCGCGCGAGGACAGTCGAACACTGAAGCTTTCTTT. Encoded protein: CCVARGQSNTEAFF. The whole variable domain, filled in from reference TRBV29-1 and TRBJ1-1, reads SAVISQKPSRDICQRGTSLTIQCQVDSQVTMMFWYRQQPGQSLTLIATANQGSEATYESGFVIDKFPISRPNLTFSTLTVSNMSPEDSSIYLCCVARGQSNTEAFFGQGTRLTVV.

The chain couples TRBV11-3 to TRBJ2-1, with D possibly being TRBD2 (6 bases). Germline-derived CDR1 and CDR2 are SGHNT and YENEEA. CDR3 length: 14 residues. V lost 5 bases to trimming and J lost 2 bases, with 10 bases between them. This chain's CDR3 is CASSRGITYNEQFF. The CDR3 DNA is TGTGCCAGCAGCCGGGGGATCACCTACAATGAGCAGTTCTTC.

The chain couples TRBV4-2 to TRBJ1-2; 10 bases fit TRBD1. CDR3 size: 15 residues. V dropped 5 bases and J dropped 6; count of bases not matched to a gene: 9. Per the germline V gene, CDR1 is LGHNA and CDR2 is YNFKEQ. In DNA, the CDR3 is TGTGCCAGCAGCGCAGACAGGGGGCATGGGGATGGCTACACCTTC. Amino acids: CASSADRGHGDGYTF.

The rearrangement joins TRBV15 to TRBJ1-5; possible D gene TRBD1, 5 bases. The germline V gene has CDR1 LNHNV and CDR2 YYDKDF (reference sequence). The CDR3 totals 13 residues. V was clipped by 4 bases and J by 1 base, with 5 bases between them. CDR3 sequence reads: CATSKGSNQPQHF. Here the CDR3 DNA reads TGTGCCACCAGCAAGGGGAGCAATCAGCCCCAGCATTTT.

This clone appeared a few times. The rearrangement joins TRBV4-2 to TRBJ2-5; TRBD2 aligns across 13 bases. The germline gives CDR1 LGHNA, CDR2 YNFKEQ. This CDR3 is built from 19 residues. The junction had 7 bases not matched to a gene; V was cut back by 0 bases and J by 0 bases. The CDR3 loop reads CASSQDLTSGGSYQETQYF. The CDR3 DNA follows: TGTGCCAGCAGCCAAGATTTGACTAGCGGGGGGTCCTACCAAGAGACCCAGTACTTC.

The table lists this clone with a few counts. Other DNA sequences in this specimen translate into the identical CDR3. The V call is TRBV30, the J call TRBJ1-5, with a weak D call TRBD1 (5 bases). CDR1 and CDR2 (germline): GTSNPN, SVGIG (reference sequence). Trimming took 3 bases from V and 7 from J, leaving 16 bases between them. The CDR3 is made up of 14 amino acids. This CDR3 is CAWSLRGGAQPQHF. The CDR3 nucleotides read TGTGCCTGGAGCCTACGGGGGGGTGCACAGCCCCAGCATTTT.

The chain combines TRBV15 with TRBJ2-1, with TRBD2 matching over 8 bases. The CDR3 sequence is 16 residues long. Germline values: CDR1 LNHNV, CDR2 YYDKDF (reference sequence). V was pared by 4 bases and J by 3 bases, with 8 bases of the junction left unmatched. The CDR3 DNA sequence: TGTGCCACCAGCAAGCACCGGGGACTAGTCTACAATGAGCAGTTCTTC. Encoded protein: CATSKHRGLVYNEQFF. The full variable domain, rest sourced from reference TRBV15 and TRBJ2-1, is DAMVIQNPRYQVTQFGKPVTLSCSQTLNHNVMYWYQQKSSQAPKLLFHYYDKDFNNEADTPDNFQSRRPNTSFCFLDIRSPGLGDTAMYLCATSKHRGLVYNEQFFGPGTRLTVL.

This sequence joins TRBV19 and TRBJ2-1, with a weak D call TRBD2 (5 bases). Germline V lookup: CDR1 LNHDA, CDR2 SQIVND (reference sequence). Between the trimmed V and J ends, which lost 7 bases and 6 bases, there was a span of 16 bases. This CDR3 region has 14 residues. The CDR3 spells CASKYERAGNEQFF. In DNA, the CDR3 is TGTGCCAGTAAGTACGAGAGGGCCGGCAATGAGCAGTTCTTC.

This rearrangement joins TRBV7-3 to TRBJ2-1; tentatively, D is TRBD2 (6 bases). Germline CDR1 is SGHTA and CDR2 is FQGTGA. This CDR3 spans 15 amino acids. Deletions cut 4 bases from V and 1 base from J, with 11 bases between. The CDR3 protein is CASSSSGLSYNEQFF. For the CDR3, the DNA is TGTGCCAGCAGCTCCTCGGGACTTTCCTACAATGAGCAGTTCTTC.

This clone was observed a few times. The V and J genes are TRBV27 and TRBJ2-3; D is undetermined. The CDR3 has 14 residues. Germline V gene data show CDR1 as MNHEY and CDR2 as SMNVEV (reference sequence). V was cut by 4 bases and J by 4 bases, with 12 bases left in between. In nucleotides, the CDR3 is TGTGCCAGCAGTTCTACGGCGAGGCCAGATACGCAGTATTTT. The encoded protein is CASSSTARPDTQYF.